Presented here are 3 T cell receptor beta chains from one specimen sequenced in a study of blood T cell repertoires in COVID-19. Only in-frame clones appear in the TCRdb table, and some are missing; sequencing was by immunoSEQ multiplex PCR. The table has more than 100,000 clones, roughly four fifths seen once. Sequencing input: peripheral blood. The receptors were sampled from a woman aged 70-85 years with acute or convalescent COVID-19.

This clone has just a few counts. This chain links TRBV2 with TRBJ1-2; maybe TRBD1 (6 bases). The CDR3 spans 14 residues. Trimming pared 3 bases from V and 7 bases from J, leaving 15 bases between. Germline V CDR1 and CDR2: SNHLY, FYNNEI. CDR3 protein: CASSETRGQGGYTF. The CDR3 region has the DNA TGTGCCAGCAGTGAGACGCGGGGGCAGGGTGGCTACACCTTC.

The chain is built from TRBV18 and TRBJ1-2; D not certain. The germline V and J ends were trimmed by 2 bases and 7 bases, with 17 bases remaining between them. Germline V CDR1 and CDR2: KGHSH, LQKENI. The CDR3 consists of 15 residues. Here the CDR3 DNA reads TGTGCCAGCTCACCATCTTCGTTACCGTCGGGTGGCTACACCTTC. Residues: CASSPSSLPSGGYTF.

V usage is TRBV10-3 and J usage is TRBJ2-5, with D uncertain. In germline, CDR1 is ENHRY, CDR2 SYGVKD. CDR3 size: 13 residues. The V end lost 4 bases, the J end lost 0 bases, and 6 bases lay between the germline ends. The CDR3 nucleotides are TGTGCCATCAGTGCACAGAACCAAGAGACCCAGTACTTC. Protein: CAISAQNQETQYF.